A selection of T cell receptor beta chains follows, all from one sample in a study of STAT5B mutations in CD4+ large granular lymphocyte leukemia. Sequenced by immunoSEQ multiplex PCR; TCRdb stores in-frame clones only, minus some. The table lists about 46,000 clones, roughly four fifths of them singletons, with roughly 0.35% in the top ten. Sequencing was performed on CD4+ T cells from blood buffy coats. These receptors all stem from a human donor in good health. Both conserved end residues are part of each CDR3. Each record gives: clone size, J gene, D gene, V gene, CDR3 DNA, CDR3 protein. The D gene is left open where the match is weak. For some rows the clone size is stated as once, few or many, or as a class when expanded; others skip it.

size: -
J: TRBJ1-1
D: -
V: TRBV19
DNA: TGTGCCAGTACTTGGACAGTGAACACTGAAGCTTTCTTT
CDR3: CASTWTVNTEAFF

size: -
J: TRBJ1-2
D: -
V: TRBV19
DNA: TGTGCCAGTAGTAGGTTACAGGGCGGCTATGGCTACACCTTC
CDR3: CASSRLQGGYGYTF

size: -
J: TRBJ1-5
D: TRBD1
V: TRBV5-1
DNA: TGCGCCAGCAGCGCAACAGGGGCGGATCAGCCCCAGCATTTT
CDR3: CASSATGADQPQHF

size: -
J: TRBJ2-3
D: TRBD2
V: TRBV25-1
DNA: TGTGCCAGCCGCCGGGACTATCAACGGAGAATCACAGATACGCAGTATTTT
CDR3: CASRRDYQRRITDTQYF

size: -
J: TRBJ1-5
D: -
V: TRBV10-3
DNA: TGTGCCATCAGTGAGTCGACGGTTCCGTTGAGGGGGACCCAGCATTTT
CDR3: CAISESTVPLRGTQHF

size: -
J: TRBJ2-7
D: -
V: TRBV7-2
DNA: TGTGCCAGCAGCTTACAAAGTGGAGTGGGCGAGCAGTACTTC
CDR3: CASSLQSGVGEQYF

size: few
J: TRBJ2-7
D: -
V: TRBV2
DNA: TGTGCCAGCGGGGACAACCCCTACGAGCAGTACTTC
CDR3: CASGDNPYEQYF

size: -
J: TRBJ1-2
D: TRBD1
V: TRBV5-4
DNA: TGTGCCAGCAGCTTTGGACAGGGGGCAGGGAACTATGGCTACACCTTC
CDR3: CASSFGQGAGNYGYTF

size: once
J: TRBJ1-1
D: TRBD1
V: TRBV29-1
DNA: TGCAGCGTTGGACAGGGAGACGTGAGCACTGAAGCTTTCTTT
CDR3: CSVGQGDVSTEAFF

size: -
J: TRBJ2-2
D: -
V: TRBV27
DNA: TGTGCCAGCAGTTTAACAGGGAGGAGGTCCACCGGGGAGCTGTTTTTT
CDR3: CASSLTGRRSTGELFF

size: once
J: TRBJ2-2
D: -
V: TRBV27
DNA: TGTGCCAGCAGTTTCGGGAGGGGGCACACCGGGGAGCTGTTTTTT
CDR3: CASSFGRGHTGELFF

size: once
J: TRBJ2-1
D: -
V: TRBV29-1
DNA: TGCAGCGTTGTGTCGGGAGTTTTGCGGAATGAGCAGTTCTTC
CDR3: CSVVSGVLRNEQFF

size: once
J: TRBJ2-7
D: TRBD1
V: TRBV5-1
DNA: TGCGCCAGCGGGGACAGGGCCGGCGAGCAGTACTTC
CDR3: CASGDRAGEQYF

size: -
J: TRBJ1-1
D: -
V: TRBV30
DNA: TGTGCCTGGATTGTAGCCATGGGCCGAAAGGGGACTGAAGCTTTCTTT
CDR3: CAWIVAMGRKGTEAFF

size: -
J: TRBJ2-1
D: -
V: TRBV7-2
DNA: TGTGCCAGCAGGAGGACCGTTGAGCAGTTCTTC
CDR3: CASRRTVEQFF

size: -
J: TRBJ1-1
D: -
V: TRBV6-1
DNA: TGTGCCAGCCTGGAACAGGCCATGAACACTGAAGCTTTCTTT
CDR3: CASLEQAMNTEAFF

size: -
J: TRBJ2-3
D: TRBD2
V: TRBV5-1
DNA: TGCGCCAGCAGCCCCACTAGCGGGAGAGTGCAGTATTTT
CDR3: CASSPTSGRVQYF

size: -
J: TRBJ2-7
D: TRBD1
V: TRBV5-4
DNA: TGTGCCAGCAGCAGCCGGGACAGGAGCTCCTACGAGCAGTACTTC
CDR3: CASSSRDRSSYEQYF

size: -
J: TRBJ2-7
D: -
V: TRBV6-5
DNA: TGTGCCAGCAGTGGCTGGGGGAGTCCTACCGAGCAGTACTTC
CDR3: CASSGWGSPTEQYF

size: -
J: TRBJ1-2
D: TRBD1
V: TRBV6-6
DNA: TGTGCCAGCAGTCTAGACGGGGACAGGAGCATCTATGGCTACACCTTC
CDR3: CASSLDGDRSIYGYTF

size: -
J: TRBJ2-3
D: -
V: TRBV28
DNA: TGTGCCAGCATCCCCGCTGGGGTGCAGAGGGCAGATACGCAGTATTTT
CDR3: CASIPAGVQRADTQYF

size: -
J: TRBJ2-3
D: TRBD2
V: TRBV6-1
DNA: TGTGCCAGCAGTGCCGGGACTAGCGGGAGCACAGATACGCAGTATTTT
CDR3: CASSAGTSGSTDTQYF

size: -
J: TRBJ2-2
D: -
V: TRBV5-1
DNA: TGCGCCAGCAGCTTGGGGCAGGCGAGCACCGGGGAGCTGTTTTTT
CDR3: CASSLGQASTGELFF

size: -
J: TRBJ2-1
D: -
V: TRBV7-6
DNA: TGTGCCAGCAGCTCTCTAACCAGCTCCTACAATGAGCAGTTCTTC
CDR3: CASSSLTSSYNEQFF

size: -
J: TRBJ2-1
D: TRBD2
V: TRBV2
DNA: TGTGCCAGCAGCATAGCGGGAGGTGTAAGCGATGAGCAGTTCTTC
CDR3: CASSIAGGVSDEQFF

size: -
J: TRBJ2-2
D: -
V: TRBV19
DNA: TGTGCCAGCCATTGGGTAGCCGGGACCGGGGAGCTGTTTTTT
CDR3: CASHWVAGTGELFF

size: -
J: TRBJ1-1
D: -
V: TRBV10-2
DNA: TGCGCCAGCAGTGGTCAGGGAGGTACTGAAGCTTTCTTT
CDR3: CASSGQGGTEAFF

size: -
J: TRBJ2-6
D: TRBD2
V: TRBV5-1
DNA: TGCGCCAGCAGTTCTGGACTAGCGAACTCTGGGGCCAACGTCCTGACTTTC
CDR3: CASSSGLANSGANVLTF

size: -
J: TRBJ1-2
D: -
V: TRBV6-5
DNA: TGTGCCAGCAGTTACTCGGGAACCGGGCTCTATGGCTACACCTTC
CDR3: CASSYSGTGLYGYTF

size: once
J: TRBJ2-7
D: -
V: TRBV7-6
DNA: TGTGCCAGCAGCTCGCCGACAGAAGCCTACGAGCAGTACTTC
CDR3: CASSSPTEAYEQYF

size: -
J: TRBJ2-7
D: TRBD1
V: TRBV7-3
DNA: TGTGCCAGCAGCTTAACGGGACAGGGGAACTACGAGCAGTACTTC
CDR3: CASSLTGQGNYEQYF

size: -
J: TRBJ1-2
D: TRBD1
V: TRBV14
DNA: TGTGCCAGCAGCCGACAGGGGGACTATGGCTACACCTTC
CDR3: CASSRQGDYGYTF

size: -
J: TRBJ2-3
D: TRBD1
V: TRBV2
DNA: TGTGCCAGCAGTGAAAGGACAGGGTTTACAGATACGCAGTATTTT
CDR3: CASSERTGFTDTQYF

size: once
J: TRBJ1-2
D: -
V: TRBV15
DNA: TGTGCCACCAGCCTCGGACAGAACTATGGCTACACCTTC
CDR3: CATSLGQNYGYTF

size: -
J: TRBJ2-7
D: -
V: TRBV28
DNA: TGTGCCAGCAGTCCAGGGTCCTACTACGAGCAGTACTTC
CDR3: CASSPGSYYEQYF

size: -
J: TRBJ1-3
D: -
V: TRBV29-1
DNA: TGCAGCGTTGAACCAGGCGGAAACACCATATATTTT
CDR3: CSVEPGGNTIYF

size: -
J: TRBJ1-1
D: -
V: TRBV6-6
DNA: TGTGCCAGCAGCAACAGGGAAGGAACTGAAGCTTTCTTT
CDR3: CASSNREGTEAFF

size: -
J: TRBJ1-5
D: -
V: TRBV30
DNA: TGTGCCTGGAGTGTACGGGGCGACACCCAGCATTTT
CDR3: CAWSVRGDTQHF

size: few
J: TRBJ1-2
D: -
V: TRBV28
DNA: TGTGCCAGCATCCAGGGTTCCGGGAGGGGCTACACCTTC
CDR3: CASIQGSGRGYTF

size: -
J: TRBJ2-3
D: TRBD1
V: TRBV5-4
DNA: TGTGCCAGCAGCCGGACAGGGGCAGATACGCAGTATTTT
CDR3: CASSRTGADTQYF

size: -
J: TRBJ2-7
D: -
V: TRBV11-3
DNA: TGTGCCAGCAGCTTAGCTTCTTACGAGCAGTACTTC
CDR3: CASSLASYEQYF

size: once
J: TRBJ2-7
D: -
V: TRBV5-1
DNA: TGCGCCAGCAGCTCCGCAAAAGGTACCGTTCCCTACGAGCAGTACTTC
CDR3: CASSSAKGTVPYEQYF

size: -
J: TRBJ2-7
D: -
V: TRBV15
DNA: TGTGCCACCAGCAGGGGTCAAACGGGGAATGCCTACGAGCAGTACTTC
CDR3: CATSRGQTGNAYEQYF

size: -
J: TRBJ2-7
D: -
V: TRBV29-1
DNA: TGCAGCGGAGCGGTGGGGAAGTTGTACGAGCAGTACTTC
CDR3: CSGAVGKLYEQYF

size: few
J: TRBJ1-1
D: -
V: TRBV7-9
DNA: TGTGCCAGCAGCCGTTCTGATGTGGGGATTAGGACTGAAGCTTTCTTT
CDR3: CASSRSDVGIRTEAFF

size: -
J: TRBJ2-2
D: -
V: TRBV7-9
DNA: TGTGCCAGCAGCTTACTTATCAGCCTTTCGGTCACCGGGGAGCTGTTTTTT
CDR3: CASSLLISLSVTGELFF

size: -
J: TRBJ2-7
D: TRBD2
V: TRBV6-1
DNA: TGTGCCAGCAAGATAAGCGGGAGGGAATACGAGCAGTACTTC
CDR3: CASKISGREYEQYF

size: few
J: TRBJ2-7
D: TRBD2
V: TRBV19
DNA: TGTGCCAGTAGTATTGGGGGGGGACGTTCCTACGAGCAGTACTTC
CDR3: CASSIGGGRSYEQYF

size: -
J: TRBJ2-3
D: -
V: TRBV19
DNA: TGTGCCAGTAGTATCGCGGGACAGACAGATACGCAGTATTTT
CDR3: CASSIAGQTDTQYF

size: -
J: TRBJ2-7
D: -
V: TRBV10-1
DNA: TGCGCCAGCAGTACGAATCCGGGCGAGCAGTACTTC
CDR3: CASSTNPGEQYF

size: few
J: TRBJ1-1
D: -
V: TRBV5-5
DNA: TGTGCCAGCAGCTTAGCAGCTATGAACACTGAAGCTTTCTTT
CDR3: CASSLAAMNTEAFF

size: -
J: TRBJ2-5
D: -
V: TRBV11-2
DNA: TGTGCCAGCAGCTTGAGGGAGACCCAGTACTTC
CDR3: CASSLRETQYF